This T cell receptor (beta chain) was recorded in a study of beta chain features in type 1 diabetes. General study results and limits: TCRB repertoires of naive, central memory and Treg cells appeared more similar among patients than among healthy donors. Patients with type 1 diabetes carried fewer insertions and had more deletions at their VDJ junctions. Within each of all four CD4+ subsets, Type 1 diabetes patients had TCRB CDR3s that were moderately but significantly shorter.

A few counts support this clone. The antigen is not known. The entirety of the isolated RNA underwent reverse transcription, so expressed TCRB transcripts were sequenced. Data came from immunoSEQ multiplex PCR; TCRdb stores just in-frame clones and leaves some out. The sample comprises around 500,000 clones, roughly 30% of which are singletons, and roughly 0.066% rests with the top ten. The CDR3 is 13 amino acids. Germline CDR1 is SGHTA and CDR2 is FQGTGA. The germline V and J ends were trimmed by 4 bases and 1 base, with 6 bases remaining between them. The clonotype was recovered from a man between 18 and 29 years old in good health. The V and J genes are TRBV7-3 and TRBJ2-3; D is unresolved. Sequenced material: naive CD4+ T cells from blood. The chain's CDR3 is CASSSMGTDTQYF. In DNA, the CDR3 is TGTGCCAGCAGCTCCATGGGCACAGATACGCAGTATTTT.